The subject of this entry is one T cell receptor (beta chain). Authors' data handling: From reference gene primer amplification, estimates of nucleated cell counts were derived. The assay was immunoSEQ multiplex PCR, and TCRdb's table has in-frame clones only and misses some. V, J and clone size reflect that table, while D and trimming were determined from the DNA. The sample lists about 45,000 clones, about 90% occurring once. This specimen comes from a study of blood T cell repertoires in COVID-19. Overall study: The United States, Italy and Spain provided the acute and convalescent COVID-19 samples.

This CDR3 is built from 16 residues. V shed 3 bases, J shed 2 bases, and the junction held 11 bases outside the gene matches. Germline-derived CDR1 and CDR2 are GTSNPN and SVGIG (reference sequence). The sample was peripheral blood. The receptor was isolated from a human donor in a cohort sampled during active COVID-19. V is TRBV30 and J is TRBJ2-3; 7 bases match TRBD2. CDR3 region: CAWRGLLAGFTDTQYF. CDR3 sequence (DNA): TGTGCCTGGAGGGGGTTGTTAGCGGGCTTCACAGATACGCAGTATTTT.